A selection of T cell receptor beta chains follows, all from one sample in a study of OX40 agonist ivuxolimab in advanced cancers. Some clones are missing from TCRdb's copy, which holds only in-frame ones; the method was immunoSEQ multiplex PCR. Of around 64,000 clones in the sample, roughly nine tenths were seen once. The sequencing here drew on CD4+ or CD8+ T cells sorted from blood, taken in a trial of the OX40 agonist ivuxolimab. The receptors here all came from an adult with an advanced solid tumor such as melanoma, head and neck, liver or kidney cancer. Each CDR3 is given with its conserved first and last residue. The D gene is left open where the match is weak. Expanded clones are given a class, and other clones once, few, many or no size at all.

TRBJ2-1,TRBV6-5,once,TRBD1,CASSYPGQTNNEQFF,TGTGCCAGCAGTTACCCGGGACAGACAAACAATGAGCAGTTCTTC
TRBJ2-1,TRBV30,.,.,CAWSAANEQFF,TGTGCCTGGAGTGCCGCCAATGAGCAGTTCTTC
TRBJ2-1,TRBV29-1,.,TRBD1,CSGRQGGNEQFF,TGCAGCGGCCGACAGGGGGGCAATGAGCAGTTCTTC
TRBJ2-7,TRBV27,.,TRBD2,CASSLSSGSSYEQYF,TGTGCCAGCAGTTTATCGAGCGGGAGCTCCTACGAGCAGTACTTC
TRBJ1-1,TRBV29-1,few,TRBD1,CSVASRGGDLGGHTEAFF,TGCAGCGTCGCTTCGAGAGGGGGCGACCTAGGGGGGCACACTGAAGCTTTCTTT
TRBJ2-7,TRBV19,.,.,CATRADEQYF,TGTGCCACCCGGGCGGACGAGCAGTACTTC
TRBJ2-5,TRBV4-3,.,TRBD1,CASSQEAGGSGETQYF,TGCGCCAGCAGCCAAGAGGCAGGGGGATCTGGGGAGACCCAGTACTTC
TRBJ2-2,TRBV5-1,.,TRBD1,CASSLAGTGGTGELFF,TGCGCCAGCAGCTTGGCGGGGACAGGGGGCACCGGGGAGCTGTTTTTT
TRBJ2-3,TRBV7-2,.,TRBD2,CASSPSGGADTQYF,TGTGCCAGCAGCCCAAGCGGGGGGGCAGATACGCAGTATTTT
TRBJ2-1,TRBV18,.,TRBD2,CASSPPAAGGYNEQFF,TGTGCCAGCTCACCACCGGCGGCGGGAGGGTACAATGAGCAGTTCTTC
TRBJ2-7,TRBV30,.,.,CAWSLDVAYEQYF,TGTGCCTGGAGTCTAGACGTAGCCTACGAGCAGTACTTC
TRBJ2-1,TRBV7-8,few,TRBD2,CASSPTGGVYNEQFF,TGTGCCAGCAGTCCGACGGGGGGGGTATACAATGAGCAGTTCTTC
TRBJ2-1,TRBV7-2,once,TRBD2,CASSLDAGGGYEQFF,TGTGCCAGCAGCTTAGATGCGGGAGGGGGTTATGAGCAGTTCTTC
TRBJ2-7,TRBV7-2,.,TRBD1,CASSLAITGVDQYF,TGTGCCAGCAGCTTAGCCATTACAGGGGTCGATCAGTACTTC
TRBJ2-7,TRBV7-9,.,TRBD1,CASSPTGAYEQYF,TGTGCCAGCAGCCCGACAGGGGCCTACGAGCAGTACTTC
TRBJ1-3,TRBV4-3,.,.,CASSQDLATGNTIYF,TGCGCCAGCAGCCAAGATCTGGCAACTGGAAACACCATATATTTT
TRBJ2-7,TRBV6-5,.,.,CASSYSIGGRTYEQYF,TGTGCCAGCAGTTACTCGATAGGGGGGCGCACCTACGAGCAGTACTTC
TRBJ2-3,TRBV7-2,.,.,CASSLGGAGDTQYF,TGTGCCAGCAGCCTGGGGGGGGCGGGGGATACGCAGTATTTT
TRBJ1-5,TRBV27,.,TRBD1,CASSSTGGFENQPQHF,TGTGCCAGCAGTTCGACAGGGGGCTTCGAGAATCAGCCCCAGCATTTT
TRBJ2-1,TRBV7-8,.,TRBD1,CASSLGAGTGTSYNEQFF,TGTGCCAGCAGCTTAGGCGCCGGGACAGGGACCTCCTACAATGAGCAGTTCTTC
TRBJ1-5,TRBV28,.,.,CASSSQGDGNQPQHF,TGTGCCAGCAGTTCACAGGGAGATGGCAATCAGCCCCAGCATTTT